These 20 T cell receptor beta chains were sequenced from one sample in a study of blood T cell repertoires in COVID-19. Profiled with immunoSEQ multiplex PCR; TCRdb holds only in-frame clones, not every one. In the table there are about 170,000 clones, about 85% of which are singletons. The sample was peripheral blood. Source of these receptors: a woman of 80 years or more with COVID-19, enrolled during active disease.

The V gene is TRBV7-6, the J gene TRBJ2-2; 13 positions match TRBD2. Germline CDR1 SGHVS, CDR2 FNYEAQ. The CDR3 extends over 16 amino acids. V shed 6 bases, J shed 6 bases, and the junction held 7 bases outside the gene matches. DNA of the CDR3: TGTGCCAGCAGTAAAGGACTAGCGGGAGTGGCCGGGGAGCTGTTTTTT. This gives the protein CASSKGLAGVAGELFF.

This clone was observed a single time. The chain combines TRBV18 with TRBJ1-2; TRBD1 matches at 8 bases. Germline V gene data show CDR1 as KGHSH and CDR2 as LQKENI. The CDR3 totals 12 residues. Trimming cost V 5 bases and J 5 bases; bases outside gene matches: 1. CDR3 in amino acids: CASSRQGYGYTF. CDR3 DNA sequence: TGTGCCAGCTCAAGACAGGGGTATGGCTACACCTTC.

The chain employs TRBV5-1 and TRBJ2-6, with D maybe TRBD2 (5 bases). The ends were cut back, 0 bases at V and 0 bases at J, with 16 bases in the middle. The CDR3 spans 19 residues. Germline CDR1 reads SGHRS; CDR2 reads YFSETQ. As DNA, the CDR3 is TGCGCCAGCAGCTTGGTGGTGAGTTCGGGAATCTCTGGGGCCAACGTCCTGACTTTC. Translation gives CASSLVVSSGISGANVLTF.

The chain combines TRBV2 with TRBJ1-4, with 11 positions matching TRBD1. J was trimmed by 7 bases and V by 8 bases; bases with no gene match: 12. The germline gives CDR1 SNHLY, CDR2 FYNNEI. The CDR3 extends over 16 amino acids. CDR3 amino acids: CASQTGTGGSFEKLFF. CDR3 DNA: TGTGCCAGCCAGACCGGGACAGGGGGTTCTTTTGAAAAACTGTTTTTT.

The V gene is TRBV5-1, the J gene TRBJ2-2, with D maybe TRBD2 (6 bases). Germline V lookup: CDR1 SGHRS, CDR2 YFSETQ. The CDR3 consists of 14 residues. The V gene lost 4 bases and the J gene lost 1 base, with 8 bases spanning the gap. The CDR3 nucleotides read TGCGCCAGCAGCCCTAGCGAGAACACCGGGGAGCTGTTTTTT. Its protein product is CASSPSENTGELFF.

This clone was counted between two and nine times. The chain couples TRBV19 to TRBJ2-1; 9 nucleotides line up with TRBD1. This CDR3 has 15 amino acids. Germline V gene sequence: CDR1 LNHDA, CDR2 SQIVND (reference sequence). V was clipped by 9 bases and J by 1 base; unmatched bases: 7. Here the CDR3 DNA reads TGTGCCAGCCGCCTGGGACAGGGTTCCTACAATGAGCAGTTCTTC. Translating gives CASRLGQGSYNEQFF.

V usage is TRBV5-8 and J usage is TRBJ1-2, with D perhaps matching TRBD1 (6 bases). The V end was cut by 1 base, the J end by 7 bases, with 14 bases between. Germline CDR1 reads SGHTS; CDR2 reads YDEGEE. This CDR3 has 14 amino acids. The CDR3 nucleotides read TGTGCCAGCAGCTTGTCGGGGGGCCCCCCTGGCTACACCTTC. Translation gives CASSLSGGPPGYTF.

CDR3 protein: CASSSTLAGATNTGELFF. CDR3 coding DNA: TGCGCCAGCAGCTCCACTTTAGCGGGGGCTACGAACACCGGGGAGCTGTTTTTT. V and J are TRBV5-1 and TRBJ2-2; 9 bases match TRBD2. CDR3 length: 18 amino acids. V shed 3 bases, J shed 0 bases, and the junction held 9 bases outside the gene matches. Germline-derived CDR1 and CDR2 are SGHRS and YFSETQ.

The chain recombines TRBV5-1 with TRBJ1-4; no clear D. The CDR3 totals 15 residues. Germline V gives CDR1 SGHRS, CDR2 YFSETQ. The V end was cut by 1 base, the J end by 2 bases, with 9 bases between. CDR3 protein: CASSLLTGTNEKLFF. The DNA of the CDR3 is TGCGCCAGCAGCTTGCTTACGGGGACTAATGAAAAACTGTTTTTT.

V usage is TRBV5-1 and J usage is TRBJ1-2; D unresolved. Germline V gene data show CDR1 as SGHRS and CDR2 as YFSETQ. CDR3 length equals 15 residues. V was cut by 5 bases and J by 0 bases, with 14 bases left in between. CDR3 bases: TGCGCCAGCAGGAGAGGCGCCGAATCTAACTATGGCTACACCTTC. Its protein product is CASRRGAESNYGYTF.

The V gene is TRBV9, the J gene TRBJ2-1, with D possibly being TRBD2 (7 bases). The V end lost 7 bases, the J end lost 6 bases, and 17 bases lay between the germline ends. Germline V gene sequence: CDR1 SGDLS, CDR2 YYNGEE. The CDR3 is 14 amino acids. DNA for the CDR3: TGTGCCAGCGCGCGGGGGCCGGGTGCCAATGAGCAGTTCTTC. Residues: CASARGPGANEQFF.

This clone was recorded only once. The chain has TRBV19 and TRBJ2-1, with TRBD2 matching over 7 bases. The CDR3 covers 14 residues. J lost 10 bases, V lost 4 bases, and 10 bases had no gene match. The germline V gene encodes CDR1 LNHDA and CDR2 SQIVND (reference sequence). The CDR3 reads CASSTTPSGPEQFF. DNA for the CDR3: TGTGCCAGTAGTACGACTCCTAGCGGCCCCGAGCAGTTCTTC.

The chain is built from TRBV28 and TRBJ1-1; D may be TRBD1 (5 bases). The ends were cut back, 5 bases at V and 4 bases at J, with 17 bases in the middle. The CDR3 runs 15 residues. CDR1 and CDR2 from the germline V gene are MDHEN and SYDVKM. The CDR3 DNA sequence: TGTGCCAGCAGTGGCCCGGGGGAGGGCGGCACTGAAGCTTTCTTT. Translated, it gives CASSGPGEGGTEAFF.

V is TRBV2 and J is TRBJ2-3, with D perhaps TRBD2 (5 bases). V was cut by 4 bases and J by 4 bases, with 12 bases left in between. Germline V CDR1 and CDR2: SNHLY, FYNNEI. This CDR3 has 14 residues. CDR3 nucleotides: TGTGCCAGCAGTGTCGGGGTCGCCCCAGATACGCAGTATTTT. It encodes CASSVGVAPDTQYF.

The chain is built from TRBV5-3 and TRBJ1-2, with D perhaps matching TRBD1 (6 bases). TRBV5-3 belongs to the ORF category, with a function that is uncertain. The CDR3 consists of 12 residues. Trimming removed 2 bases from V and 8 bases from J, with 10 bases in between. The CDR3 loop reads CARSFEGQGYTF. The CDR3 nucleotides read TGTGCCAGAAGCTTCGAAGGACAGGGCTACACCTTC.

The chain carries TRBV5-5 and TRBJ1-5; D is unresolved. The germline V gene encodes CDR1 SGHKS and CDR2 YYEKEE (reference sequence). Trimming took off 2 bases at V and 7 bases at J, with 7 bases between the two ends. The CDR3 consists of 12 residues. As DNA, the CDR3 is TGTGCCAGCAGCTTTGGAGGCCAGCCCCAGCATTTT. Its translation is CASSFGGQPQHF.

The V call is TRBV5-1, the J call TRBJ1-1, with unresolved D. Germline loops: CDR1 SGHRS, CDR2 YFSETQ. The CDR3 extends over 13 amino acids. Trimming removed 6 bases at V and 5 bases at J, with 14 bases between. CDR3 sequence reads: CASKEPGGTEAFF. The CDR3 region has the DNA TGCGCCAGCAAGGAGCCGGGTGGAACTGAAGCTTTCTTT. Filled out from reference TRBV5-1 and TRBJ1-1, the complete variable domain reads KAGVTQTPRYLIKTRGQQVTLSCSPISGHRSVSWYQQTPGQGLQFLFEYFSETQRNKGNFPGRFSGRQFSNSRSEMNVSTLELGDSALYLCASKEPGGTEAFFGQGTRLTVV.

The chain joins TRBV7-9 to TRBJ1-1; no clear D gene. CDR1 and CDR2 (germline): SEHNR, FQNEAQ (reference sequence). The length of the CDR3 is 13 residues. V was cut by 1 base and J by 1 base, with 4 bases left in between. CDR3 sequence: CASSLGQNTEAFF. Written as DNA, the CDR3 is TGTGCCAGCAGCTTAGGGCAGAACACTGAAGCTTTCTTT. The whole variable domain, remainder taken from reference TRBV7-9 and TRBJ1-1, is DTGVSQNPRHKITKRGQNVTFRCDPISEHNRLYWYRQTLGQGPEFLTYFQNEAQLEKSRLLSDRFSAERPKGSFSTLEIQRTEQGDSAMYLCASSLGQNTEAFFGQGTRLTVV.

V gene TRBV19 combines with J gene TRBJ1-5; unclear D gene. V lost 4 bases to trimming and J lost 0 bases, with 7 bases between them. The V gene's germline CDR1 is LNHDA and CDR2 SQIVND (reference sequence). This CDR3 is 14 amino acids long. In DNA form, the CDR3 reads TGTGCCAGTAGTACCTACTATAGCAATCAGCCCCAGCATTTT. This translates into CASSTYYSNQPQHF.

This chain joins TRBV5-4 and TRBJ2-7, with 8 bases that match TRBD2. After removal of 1 base from V and 1 base from J, the junction contained 4 bases not matched to a gene. This CDR3 has 15 amino acids. CDR1 and CDR2 from the germline V gene are SGHNT and YYREEE (reference sequence). CDR3 nucleotides: TGTGCCAGCAGCTTGTTAGCGGGATCGTCCTACGAGCAGTACTTC. Translating gives CASSLLAGSSYEQYF.